Below are 4 T cell receptor beta chains sequenced from a single sample in a study of CD8+CD57+ T cells in acquired aplastic anemia. Patients picked for sequencing had shown CD8+CD57+ cell expansion detected by flow cytometry. The TCR beta profiling, which covered VDJ combination and CDR3 sequence, was carried out using genomic DNA as the template. One entry per CDR3 protein results from TCRdb running MiXCR on the reads. The sample lists approximately 150,000 distinct CDR3 sequences; around 48% were seen once. Sequenced sample: sorted CD4+, CD8+, or CD8+CD57+ T cells (not recorded which) from PBMCs. Receptor source: a human donor with aplastic anemia.

About this clonotype itself: No conserved phenylalanine or tryptophan ends this CDR3, so it is likely a read error. This sequence joins TRBV29-1 and TRBJ2-5, with D unresolved. The length of the CDR3 is 14 residues. From germline, CDR1 is SQVTM and CDR2 ANQGSEA. Trimming left V 4 bases short and J 5 bases short, with 17 bases between. CDR3 DNA: TGCAGCGTTGTTCCCTCCCCCCCTAGTGAGACCCAGTACTAC. Translation gives CSVVPSPPSETQYY.

This clonotype was observed a handful of times. The chain carries TRBV5-5 and TRBJ2-7, with D uncertain. The CDR3 spans 12 residues. Germline CDR1 reads SGHKS; CDR2 reads YYEKEE (reference sequence). The germline V and J ends were trimmed by 4 bases and 4 bases, with 9 bases remaining between them. The CDR3 reads CASSGILYEQYF. CDR3 in DNA: TGTGCCAGCAGCGGGATATTGTACGAGCAGTACTTC.

The genes are TRBV19 and TRBJ2-7; tentatively, D is TRBD1 or TRBD2 (5 bases each). Deletions cut 1 base from V and 2 bases from J, with 9 bases between. Germline V gives CDR1 LNHDA, CDR2 SQIVND (reference sequence). This CDR3 is 14 amino acids long. The DNA for the CDR3 is TGTGCCAGTAGTATAGTCGAGGGGACCTACGAGCAGTACTTC. This gives the protein CASSIVEGTYEQYF.

The gene calls are TRBV7-3 and TRBJ2-3; TRBD1 is a possible D gene (5 bases). V gave up 2 bases and J gave up 3 bases, with 6 bases separating them. This CDR3 is 13 amino acids long. Germline V CDR1 and CDR2: SGHTA, FQGTGA. The CDR3 coding sequence is TGTGCCAGCAGCTTACAGGGTACAGATACGCAGTATTTT. Protein product: CASSLQGTDTQYF.